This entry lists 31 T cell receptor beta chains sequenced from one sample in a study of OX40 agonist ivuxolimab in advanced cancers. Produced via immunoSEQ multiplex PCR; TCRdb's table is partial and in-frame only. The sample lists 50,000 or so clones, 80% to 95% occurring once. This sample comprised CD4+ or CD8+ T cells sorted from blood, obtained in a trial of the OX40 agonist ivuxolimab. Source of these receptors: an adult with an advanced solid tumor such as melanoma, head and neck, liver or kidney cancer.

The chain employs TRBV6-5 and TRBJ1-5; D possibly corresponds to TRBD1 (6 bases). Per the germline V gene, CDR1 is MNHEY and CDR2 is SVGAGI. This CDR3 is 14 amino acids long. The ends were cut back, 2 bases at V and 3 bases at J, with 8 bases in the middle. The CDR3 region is CASSYAGVNQPQHF. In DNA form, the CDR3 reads TGTGCCAGCAGTTACGCAGGGGTCAATCAGCCCCAGCATTTT.

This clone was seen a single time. CDR3 region: CAHTGGADNEQFF. CDR3 nucleotide sequence: TGTGCCCACACAGGGGGCGCCGACAATGAGCAGTTCTTC. V usage is TRBV25-1 and J usage is TRBJ2-1; TRBD1 matches at 9 bases. Trimming removed 11 bases from V and 5 bases from J; junction bases left unmatched: 7. This CDR3 has 13 residues. CDR1 is MGHDK and CDR2 is SYGVNS in the germline V gene. Supplemented by reference TRBV25-1 and TRBJ2-1, the full variable domain reads EADIYQTPRYLVIGTGKKITLECSQTMGHDKMYWYQQDPGMELHLIHYSYGVNSTEKGDLSSESTVSRIRTEHFPLTLESARPSHTSQYLCAHTGGADNEQFFGPGTRLTVL.

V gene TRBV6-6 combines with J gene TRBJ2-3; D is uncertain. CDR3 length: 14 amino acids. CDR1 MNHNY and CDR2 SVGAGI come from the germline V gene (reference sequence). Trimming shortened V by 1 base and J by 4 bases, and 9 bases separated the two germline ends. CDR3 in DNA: TGTGCCAGCAGTTACTGGGGTGTGGCAGATACGCAGTATTTT. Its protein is CASSYWGVADTQYF.

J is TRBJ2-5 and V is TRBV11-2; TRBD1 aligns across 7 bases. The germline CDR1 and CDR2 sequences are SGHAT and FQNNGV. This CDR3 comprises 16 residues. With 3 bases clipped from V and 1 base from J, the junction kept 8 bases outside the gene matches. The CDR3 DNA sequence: TGTGCCAGCAGCTTCCGGGACAGCAAACTCCAAGAGACCCAGTACTTC. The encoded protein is CASSFRDSKLQETQYF.

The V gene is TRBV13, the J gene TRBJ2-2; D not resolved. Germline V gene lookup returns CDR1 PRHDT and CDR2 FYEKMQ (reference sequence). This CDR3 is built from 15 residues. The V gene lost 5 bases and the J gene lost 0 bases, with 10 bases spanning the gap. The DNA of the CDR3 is TGTGCCAGCAGCCCCCAGCGTCCGAACACCGGGGAGCTGTTTTTT. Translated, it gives CASSPQRPNTGELFF.

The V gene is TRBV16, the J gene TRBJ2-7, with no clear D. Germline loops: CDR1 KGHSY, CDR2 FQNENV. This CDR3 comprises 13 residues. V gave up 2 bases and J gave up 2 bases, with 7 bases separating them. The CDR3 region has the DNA TGTGCCAGCAGCCAAGATTGGACCTACGAGCAGTACTTC. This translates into CASSQDWTYEQYF. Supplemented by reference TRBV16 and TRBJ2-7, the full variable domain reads GEEVAQTPKHLVRGEGQKAKLYCAPIKGHSYVFWYQQVLKNEFKFLISFQNENVFDETGMPKERFSAKCLPNSPCSLEIQATKLEDSAVYFCASSQDWTYEQYFGPGTRLTVT.

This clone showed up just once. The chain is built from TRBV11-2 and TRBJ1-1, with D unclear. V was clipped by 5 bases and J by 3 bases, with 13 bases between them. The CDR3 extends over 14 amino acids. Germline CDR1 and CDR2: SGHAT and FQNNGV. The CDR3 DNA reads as TGTGCCAGCAGCCTGAATCCCGTTTACACTGAAGCTTTCTTT. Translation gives CASSLNPVYTEAFF.

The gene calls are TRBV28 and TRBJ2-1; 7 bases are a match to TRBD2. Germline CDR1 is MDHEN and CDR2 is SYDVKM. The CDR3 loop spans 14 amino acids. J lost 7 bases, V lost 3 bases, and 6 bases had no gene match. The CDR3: CASSFLTSPNEQFF. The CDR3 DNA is TGTGCCAGCAGTTTTTTGACTAGCCCGAATGAGCAGTTCTTC.

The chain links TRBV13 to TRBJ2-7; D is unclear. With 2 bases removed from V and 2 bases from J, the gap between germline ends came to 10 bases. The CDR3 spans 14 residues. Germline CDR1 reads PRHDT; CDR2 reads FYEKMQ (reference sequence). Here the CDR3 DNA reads TGTGCCAGCAGCTTAAACGGTCCAACCTACGAGCAGTACTTC. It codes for CASSLNGPTYEQYF.

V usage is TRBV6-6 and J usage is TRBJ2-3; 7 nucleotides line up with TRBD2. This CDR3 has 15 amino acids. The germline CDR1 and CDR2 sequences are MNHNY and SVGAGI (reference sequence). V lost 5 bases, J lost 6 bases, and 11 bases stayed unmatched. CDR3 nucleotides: TGTGCCAGCAGTCGCGGGAGTCGTGAGATTGATACGCAGTATTTT. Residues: CASSRGSREIDTQYF.

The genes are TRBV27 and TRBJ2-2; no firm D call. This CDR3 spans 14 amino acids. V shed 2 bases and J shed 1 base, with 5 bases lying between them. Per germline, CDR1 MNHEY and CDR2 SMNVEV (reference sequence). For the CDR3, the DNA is TGTGCCAGCAGTTTAAGCCGGAACACCGGGGAGCTGTTTTTT. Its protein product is CASSLSRNTGELFF.

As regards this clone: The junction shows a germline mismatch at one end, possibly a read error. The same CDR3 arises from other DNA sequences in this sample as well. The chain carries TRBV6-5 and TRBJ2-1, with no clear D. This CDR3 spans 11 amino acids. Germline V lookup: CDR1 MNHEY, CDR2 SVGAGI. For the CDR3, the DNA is TGTGCTAGCATTCTCGGCTCTGAACAGTTCTTC. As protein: CASILGSEQFF.

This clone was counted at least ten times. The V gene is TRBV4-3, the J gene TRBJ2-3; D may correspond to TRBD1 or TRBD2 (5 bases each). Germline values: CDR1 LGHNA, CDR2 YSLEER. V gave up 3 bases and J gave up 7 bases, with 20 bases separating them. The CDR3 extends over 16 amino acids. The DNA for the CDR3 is TGCGCCAGCAGCCAGGCTCCGGGACCCAAAGGTTATACGCAGTATTTT. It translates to CASSQAPGPKGYTQYF.

DNA for the CDR3: TGTGCCAGCAGCGCCTTTGGGGTGACGCAGTATTTT. This sequence encodes CASSAFGVTQYF. This chain connects TRBV11-2 to TRBJ2-3; the D is unclear. Trimming took 5 bases from V and 9 from J, leaving 12 bases between them. This CDR3 comprises 12 residues. CDR1 and CDR2 (germline): SGHAT, FQNNGV.

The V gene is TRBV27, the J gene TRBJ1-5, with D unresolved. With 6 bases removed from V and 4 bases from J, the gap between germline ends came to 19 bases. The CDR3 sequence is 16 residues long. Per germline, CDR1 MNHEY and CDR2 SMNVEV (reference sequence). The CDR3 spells CASSHTRIHGNQPQHF. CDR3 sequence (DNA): TGTGCCAGCAGCCACACCCGGATCCATGGTAATCAGCCCCAGCATTTT.

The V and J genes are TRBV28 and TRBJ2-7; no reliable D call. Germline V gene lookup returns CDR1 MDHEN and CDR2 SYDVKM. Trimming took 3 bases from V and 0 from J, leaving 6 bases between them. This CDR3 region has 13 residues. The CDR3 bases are TGTGCCAGCAGTTTTGGGCCCTCCTACGAGCAGTACTTC. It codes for CASSFGPSYEQYF.

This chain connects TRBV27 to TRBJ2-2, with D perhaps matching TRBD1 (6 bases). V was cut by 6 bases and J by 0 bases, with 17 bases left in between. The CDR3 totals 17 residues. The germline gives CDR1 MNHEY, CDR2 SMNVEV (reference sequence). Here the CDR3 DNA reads TGTGCCAGCAGCCAGTACCGACAGGCTCCGAACACCGGGGAGCTGTTTTTT. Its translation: CASSQYRQAPNTGELFF.

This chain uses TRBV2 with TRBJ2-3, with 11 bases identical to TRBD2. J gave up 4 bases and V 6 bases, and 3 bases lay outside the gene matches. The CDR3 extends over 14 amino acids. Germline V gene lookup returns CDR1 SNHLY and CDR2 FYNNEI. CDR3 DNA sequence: TGTGCCAGCAGGCTAGCGGGAGGCCCAGATACGCAGTATTTT. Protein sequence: CASRLAGGPDTQYF. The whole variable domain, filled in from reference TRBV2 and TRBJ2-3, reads EPEVTQTPSHQVTQMGQEVILRCVPISNHLYFYWYRQILGQKVEFLVSFYNNEISEKSEIFDDQFSVERPDGSNFTLKIRSTKLEDSAMYFCASRLAGGPDTQYFGPGTRLTVL.

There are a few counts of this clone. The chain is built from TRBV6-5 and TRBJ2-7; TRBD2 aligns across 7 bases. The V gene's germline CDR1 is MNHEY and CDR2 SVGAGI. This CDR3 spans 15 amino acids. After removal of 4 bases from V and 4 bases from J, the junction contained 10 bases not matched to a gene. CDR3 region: CASSSPAERGYEQYF. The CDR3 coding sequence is TGTGCCAGCAGTTCCCCGGCGGAGCGGGGTTACGAGCAGTACTTC.

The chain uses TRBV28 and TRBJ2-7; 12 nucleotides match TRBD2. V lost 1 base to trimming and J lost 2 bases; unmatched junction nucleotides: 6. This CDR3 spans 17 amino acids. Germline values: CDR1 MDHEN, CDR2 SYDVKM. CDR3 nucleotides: TGTGCCAGCAGTTTATCCCCACTAGCGGGAGGAGCCTACGAGCAGTACTTC. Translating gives CASSLSPLAGGAYEQYF.

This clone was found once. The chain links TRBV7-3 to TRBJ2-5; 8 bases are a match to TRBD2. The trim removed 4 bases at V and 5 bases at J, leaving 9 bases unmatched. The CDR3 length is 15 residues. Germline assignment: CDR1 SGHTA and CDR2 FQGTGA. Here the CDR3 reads CASSSFSGTEETQYF. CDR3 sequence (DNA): TGTGCCAGCAGCTCCTTTAGCGGGACGGAGGAGACCCAGTACTTC.

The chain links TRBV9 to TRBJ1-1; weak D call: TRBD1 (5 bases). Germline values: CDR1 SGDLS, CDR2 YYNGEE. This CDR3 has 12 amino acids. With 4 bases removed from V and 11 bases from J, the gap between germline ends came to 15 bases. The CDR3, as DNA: TGTGCCAGCAGCCCCTCCGGGGGTCCGGCTTTCTTT. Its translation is CASSPSGGPAFF.

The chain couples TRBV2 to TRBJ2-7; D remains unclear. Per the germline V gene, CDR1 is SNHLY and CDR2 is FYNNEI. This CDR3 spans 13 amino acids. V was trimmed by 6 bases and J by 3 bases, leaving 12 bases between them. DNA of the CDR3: TGTGCCAGCAGCTGGCCCGACCACTACGAGCAGTACTTC. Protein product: CASSWPDHYEQYF.

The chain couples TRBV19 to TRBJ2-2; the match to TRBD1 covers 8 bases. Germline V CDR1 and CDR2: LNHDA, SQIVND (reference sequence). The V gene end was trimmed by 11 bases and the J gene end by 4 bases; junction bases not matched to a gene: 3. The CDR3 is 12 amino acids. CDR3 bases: TGTGCCGGGACAGGCTCCACCGGGGAGCTGTTTTTT. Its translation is CAGTGSTGELFF.

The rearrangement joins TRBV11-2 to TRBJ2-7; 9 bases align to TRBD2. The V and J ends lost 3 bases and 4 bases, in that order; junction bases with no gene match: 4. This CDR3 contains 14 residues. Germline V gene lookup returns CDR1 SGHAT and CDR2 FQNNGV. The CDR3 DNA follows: TGTGCCAGCAGCTTGTCGCGGGGGGGTTACGAGCAGTACTTC. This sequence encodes CASSLSRGGYEQYF.

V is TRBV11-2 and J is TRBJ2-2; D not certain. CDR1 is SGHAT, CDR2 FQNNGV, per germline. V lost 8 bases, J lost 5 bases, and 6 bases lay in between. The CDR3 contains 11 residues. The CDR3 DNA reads TGTGCCAGCGGATTAACCGGGGAGCTGTTTTTT. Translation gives CASGLTGELFF.

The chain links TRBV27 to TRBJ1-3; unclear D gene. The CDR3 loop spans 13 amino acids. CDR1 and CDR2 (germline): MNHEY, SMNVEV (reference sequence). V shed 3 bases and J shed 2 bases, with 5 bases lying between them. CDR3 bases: TGTGCCAGCAGTTTCTCCGCTGGAAACACCATATATTTT. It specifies CASSFSAGNTIYF.

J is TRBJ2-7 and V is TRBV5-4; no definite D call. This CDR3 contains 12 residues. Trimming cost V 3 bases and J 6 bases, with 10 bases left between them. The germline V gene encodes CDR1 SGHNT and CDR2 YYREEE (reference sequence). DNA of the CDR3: TGTGCCAGCAGCTCCATGGATGGCGAGCAGTACTTC. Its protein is CASSSMDGEQYF. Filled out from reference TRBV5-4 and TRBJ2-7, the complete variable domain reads ETGVTQSPTHLIKTRGQQVTLRCSSQSGHNTVSWYQQALGQGPQFIFQYYREEENGRGNFPPRFSGLQFPNYSSELNVNALELDDSALYLCASSSMDGEQYFGPGTRLTVT.

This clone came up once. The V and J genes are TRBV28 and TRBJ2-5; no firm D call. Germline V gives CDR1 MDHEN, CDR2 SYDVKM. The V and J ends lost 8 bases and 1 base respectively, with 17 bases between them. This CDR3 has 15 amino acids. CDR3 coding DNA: TGTGCCAGCCTCCCCGTGCCACAGCTCCAAGAGACCCAGTACTTC. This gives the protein CASLPVPQLQETQYF.

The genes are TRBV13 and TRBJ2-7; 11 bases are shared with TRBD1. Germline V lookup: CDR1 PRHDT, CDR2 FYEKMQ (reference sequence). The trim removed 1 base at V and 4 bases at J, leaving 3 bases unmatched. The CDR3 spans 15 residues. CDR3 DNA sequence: TGTGCCAGCAGCTTAGATGGGACAGGGGGGTACGAGCAGTACTTC. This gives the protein CASSLDGTGGYEQYF.

The CDR3 DNA is TGCAGCGTCCGAGACAGGGGGAGCTATGGCTACACCTTC. Translated, it gives CSVRDRGSYGYTF. V and J are TRBV29-1 and TRBJ1-2; 9 positions match TRBD1. This CDR3 spans 13 amino acids. Germline CDR1 is SQVTM and CDR2 is ANQGSEA. The ends lost 6 bases at V and 4 bases at J; junction bases unmatched: 6.